This TCR beta chain was sequenced during a study of T cells in Graves' hyperthyroidism and ophthalmopathy. Many counts were recorded for this clonotype. Its specificity is not known. Between the trimmed V and J ends, which lost 3 bases and 0 bases, there was a span of 12 bases. The CDR3 contains 16 residues. Amplification yielded TCR beta CDR3 regions, with RNA transcripts as the source. Primed by the HTBI set, a first-round RT-PCR was run on the TCR CDR3. MiXCR was run by TCRdb on the multiplex PCR reads, yielding one entry per CDR3 protein. There are 550,000 to 850,000 distinct CDR3 sequences in the sample; around a sixth occur only once, and 15% to 20% lies in the top ten. The study's findings and limits: Stable hyperthyroidism was separated from ophthalmopathy by a model based on 13 V-J features.

Reasons for excluding patients were uncontrolled infection, other autoimmune disease, pregnancy or lactation. Ahead of any ophthalmopathy symptoms, the blood sample was obtained at the first diagnosis of hyperthyroidism. Fresh peripheral blood, 7.5 to 10 ml of it, supplied the PBMCs. This chain connects TRBV12-3 or TRBV12-4 to TRBJ1-5; no reliable D call. The sequence was obtained from a woman between 45 and 65 years old with Graves' hyperthyroidism that later progressed to Graves' ophthalmopathy. Sequencing was performed on blood. In DNA, the CDR3 is TGTGCCAGCAGTTTGGTTCAGGACTTTAGCAATCAGCCCCAGCATTTT. This translates into CASSLVQDFSNQPQHF.